This note documents a single T cell receptor beta chain sequence. The sample originates from a study of control samples from healthy donors and cancer patients. The CDR3 has 13 residues. The germline CDR1 and CDR2 sequences are SGHTS and YDEGEE. V lost 4 bases and J 6 bases, leaving 10 bases between the germline ends. Clones were read by immunoSEQ multiplex PCR, and TCRdb kept only the in-frame ones, dropping some. The sample lists about 97,000 clones, 85% to 90% occurring once. Sequencing was carried out using blood. This sequence joins TRBV5-8 and TRBJ2-2; perhaps TRBD1 as D (6 bases). The sequence derives from a man between 25 and 39 years old in good health. The CDR3 region is CASSPGVPGELFF. The CDR3, as DNA: TGTGCCAGCAGCCCAGGGGTGCCCGGGGAGCTGTTTTTT.